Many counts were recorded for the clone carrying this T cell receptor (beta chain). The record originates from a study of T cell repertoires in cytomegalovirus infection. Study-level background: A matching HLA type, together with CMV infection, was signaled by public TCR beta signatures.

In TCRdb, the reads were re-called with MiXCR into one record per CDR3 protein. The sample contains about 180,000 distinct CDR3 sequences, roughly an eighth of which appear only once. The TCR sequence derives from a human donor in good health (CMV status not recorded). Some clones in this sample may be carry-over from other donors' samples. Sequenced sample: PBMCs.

The CDR3 loop reads CASSLLSNSYEQYF. CDR3 nucleotides: TGTGCCAGCAGCTTACTTTCAAACTCCTACGAGCAGTACTTC. The J gene is TRBJ2-7, the V gene TRBV7-2; no firm D call. Trimming shortened V by 2 bases and J by 0 bases, and 8 bases separated the two germline ends. Germline V CDR1 and CDR2: SGHTA, FQGNSA. The CDR3 runs 14 residues.